These T cell receptor beta chains were read from a single sample in a study of T cell responses to AZD1222 COVID-19 vaccine. Profiled with immunoSEQ multiplex PCR; TCRdb holds only in-frame clones, not every one. In the table there are just over 95,000 clones, 85% to 90% of which are singletons. The sample in question was peripheral blood, obtained on day 0 of AZD1222 vaccination. The source is an adult in good health. CDR3s include the opening cysteine and the closing phenylalanine or tryptophan. The order of the fields is J gene, clone size, V gene, D gene, CDR3 protein, CDR3 DNA. D genes are given only for firm matches. Size tells how often a clone was seen (once, few, many) or the class of an expanded clone, and some rows leave it out.

TRBJ1-2 | NA | TRBV19 | NA | CASSPSTGYTF | TGTGCCAGTAGTCCTTCAACTGGCTACACCTTC
TRBJ1-2 | many | TRBV7-9 | TRBD1 | CASSGGGLLYGYTF | TGTGCCAGCAGTGGAGGGGGCCTTCTCTATGGCTACACCTTC
TRBJ2-1 | NA | TRBV5-6 | NA | CASSAKLGGFNEQFF | TGTGCCAGCAGCGCTAAACTAGGGGGTTTCAATGAGCAGTTCTTC
TRBJ1-1 | NA | TRBV5-1 | NA | CASRPGWELNTEAFF | TGCGCCAGCAGGCCGGGCTGGGAACTGAACACTGAAGCTTTCTTT
TRBJ1-1 | few | TRBV7-9 | NA | CASSLGGATEAFF | TGTGCCAGCAGCTTAGGGGGGGCCACTGAAGCTTTCTTT
TRBJ1-1 | NA | TRBV5-5 | NA | CASSPFSTVQMNTEAFF | TGTGCCAGCAGCCCATTTTCCACAGTTCAAATGAACACTGAAGCTTTCTTT
TRBJ2-5 | NA | TRBV5-4 | TRBD2 | CASSQGLAGGSETQYF | TGTGCCAGCAGCCAGGGACTAGCGGGGGGTTCGGAGACCCAGTACTTC
TRBJ1-5 | once | TRBV18 | NA | CASSPPGGGAGQPQHF | TGTGCCAGCTCACCACCGGGTGGGGGGGCAGGTCAGCCCCAGCATTTT
TRBJ1-2 | NA | TRBV5-4 | NA | CASSLGGAGGYTF | TGTGCCAGCAGCTTGGGCGGGGCTGGAGGCTACACCTTC
TRBJ2-3 | NA | TRBV9 | NA | CASTPGTPTDTQYF | TGTGCCAGCACCCCAGGTACTCCCACAGATACGCAGTATTTT
TRBJ1-3 | NA | TRBV23-1 | NA | CASSQTGCTGNTIYF | TGCGCCAGCAGTCAAACAGGGTGTACTGGAAACACCATATATTTT
TRBJ1-4 | NA | TRBV5-1 | TRBD1 | CASSQMPGQGDEKLFF | TGCGCCAGCAGCCAAATGCCGGGACAGGGGGATGAAAAACTGTTTTTT
TRBJ1-2 | NA | TRBV2 | NA | CASMGGTGPRYGYTF | TGTGCCAGCATGGGGGGAACGGGACCCCGCTATGGCTACACCTTC
TRBJ1-6 | NA | TRBV18 | NA | CASSPLGSHNSPLHF | TGTGCCAGCTCACCATTAGGGAGCCATAATTCACCCCTCCACTTT
TRBJ1-6 | NA | TRBV7-9 | NA | CASSLLGSNSPLHF | TGTGCCAGCAGCTTATTGGGATCCAATTCACCCCTCCACTTT
TRBJ1-1 | NA | TRBV5-1 | NA | CASSFTLMTEAFF | TGCGCCAGCAGCTTTACGCTAATGACTGAAGCTTTCTTT
TRBJ2-1 | NA | TRBV7-9 | TRBD2 | CASSLLPSGMHEQFF | TGTGCCAGCAGCTTATTGCCTAGCGGTATGCATGAGCAGTTCTTC
TRBJ2-3 | NA | TRBV13 | NA | CASSRGITSTDTQYF | TGTGCCAGCAGCAGGGGGATCACTAGCACAGATACGCAGTATTTT
TRBJ1-3 | NA | TRBV9 | NA | CASSVAGDGNTIYF | TGTGCCAGCAGCGTAGCAGGGGATGGAAACACCATATATTTT
TRBJ1-4 | NA | TRBV10-2 | TRBD1 | CASSVILTGEKLFF | TGCGCCAGCAGTGTTATCTTGACAGGGGAAAAACTGTTTTTT
TRBJ1-2 | NA | TRBV29-1 | TRBD1 | CSVETGNYGYTF | TGCAGCGTTGAGACAGGGAACTATGGCTACACCTTC
TRBJ1-2 | NA | TRBV3-1/TRBV3-2 | NA | CASSQVRSYGYTF | TGTGCCAGCAGCCAAGTAAGGAGCTATGGCTACACCTTC
TRBJ1-6 | few | TRBV28 | NA | CASSRDGGYNSPLHF | TGTGCCAGCAGTCGTGACGGGGGGTATAATTCACCCCTCCACTTT
TRBJ1-6 | NA | TRBV2 | NA | CASSERGNSPLHF | TGTGCCAGCAGTGAAAGGGGGAATTCACCCCTCCACTTT
TRBJ1-1 | NA | TRBV18 | TRBD1 | CASFTGGNTEAFF | TGTGCCAGCTTTACAGGGGGGAACACTGAAGCTTTCTTT
TRBJ1-3 | NA | TRBV5-1 | NA | CASSQTSSGNTIYF | TGCGCCAGCAGCCAGACGAGCTCTGGAAACACCATATATTTT
TRBJ2-7 | NA | TRBV9 | TRBD2 | CASSPGTNSREQYF | TGTGCCAGCAGCCCTGGGACTAATTCCCGCGAGCAGTACTTC
TRBJ2-7 | NA | TRBV4-3 | NA | CASSQGSGSGQVYEQYF | TGCGCCAGCAGCCAAGGGAGTGGTTCCGGGCAGGTCTACGAGCAGTACTTC
TRBJ1-5 | NA | TRBV4-1 | NA | CASSPNSGNYNQPQHF | TGCGCCAGCAGCCCCAACTCAGGGAACTACAATCAGCCCCAGCATTTT
TRBJ2-7 | NA | TRBV6-2/TRBV6-3 | NA | CASSYGASSSYEQYF | TGTGCCAGCAGTTACGGGGCATCAAGCTCCTACGAGCAGTACTTC
TRBJ1-2 | NA | TRBV7-3 | NA | CASSLTAGNGYTF | TGTGCCAGCAGCTTAACTGCGGGGAATGGCTACACCTTC
TRBJ2-1 | once | TRBV5-1 | NA | CASSDPFDEQFF | TGCGCCAGCAGCGATCCGTTCGATGAGCAGTTCTTC
TRBJ1-3 | NA | TRBV6-5 | NA | CASSNSYNTIYF | TGTGCCAGCAGTAACTCTTATAACACCATATATTTT
TRBJ1-1 | NA | TRBV4-3 | NA | CASSQGPKGNTEAFF | TGCGCCAGCAGCCAAGGGCCAAAAGGGAACACTGAAGCTTTCTTT
TRBJ2-2 | NA | TRBV7-2 | NA | CASSLARGGGELFF | TGTGCCAGCAGCTTAGCCAGGGGGGGCGGGGAGCTGTTTTTT
TRBJ1-6 | NA | TRBV19 | NA | CASSIEGDNSPLHF | TGTGCCAGTAGTATCGAAGGGGACAATTCACCCCTCCACTTT
TRBJ2-1 | NA | TRBV3-1/TRBV3-2 | TRBD2 | CASSQGRGFMGLAGGENEQFF | TGTGCCAGCAGCCAAGGGCGTGGTTTTATGGGACTAGCGGGGGGGGAGAATGAGCAGTTCTTC
TRBJ1-1 | NA | TRBV6-1 | NA | CASSERGQSTEAFF | TGTGCCAGCAGTGAACGGGGGCAGAGCACTGAAGCTTTCTTT
TRBJ2-4 | NA | TRBV9 | NA | CASGTSSLQYF | TGTGCCAGCGGAACGTCTTCCCTTCAGTACTTC
TRBJ1-1 | NA | TRBV18 | TRBD1 | CASSPFGTAHEAFF | TGTGCCAGCTCACCCTTCGGGACAGCACATGAAGCTTTCTTT
TRBJ2-7 | NA | TRBV20-1 | TRBD2 | CSASVTSGGEQYF | TGCAGTGCTAGTGTGACTAGCGGGGGCGAGCAGTACTTC
TRBJ2-2 | NA | TRBV9 | NA | CASKTGSTGELFF | TGTGCCAGCAAAACAGGTAGTACCGGGGAGCTGTTTTTT
TRBJ2-7 | NA | TRBV7-9 | TRBD1 | CASSRGQGWFYEQYF | TGTGCCAGCAGCCGAGGACAGGGGTGGTTTTACGAGCAGTACTTC
TRBJ2-7 | NA | TRBV4-3 | NA | CASSQDFGREQYF | TGCGCCAGCAGCCAAGATTTCGGAAGGGAGCAGTACTTC
TRBJ2-7 | NA | TRBV5-1 | TRBD1 | CASSLGGQGQYEQYF | TGCGCCAGCAGCTTGGGGGGACAGGGGCAATACGAGCAGTACTTC
TRBJ1-4 | once | TRBV19 | TRBD1 | CASTTGAATNEKLFF | TGTGCCAGTACGACAGGGGCAGCAACTAATGAAAAACTGTTTTTT
TRBJ2-7 | NA | TRBV27 | TRBD1 | CASSFGQGYEQYF | TGTGCCAGCAGTTTCGGACAGGGCTACGAGCAGTACTTC
TRBJ2-3 | NA | TRBV24-1 | NA | CATSDSPFTDTQYF | TGTGCCACCAGTGATTCTCCCTTTACAGATACGCAGTATTTT
TRBJ2-3 | NA | TRBV28 | NA | CASSFQRHLDTQYF | TGTGCCAGCAGTTTTCAGAGACACCTTGATACGCAGTATTTT
TRBJ2-7 | NA | TRBV27 | TRBD1 | CASSLSTGPTYEQYF | TGTGCCAGCAGTCTCTCGACAGGGCCAACCTACGAGCAGTACTTC
TRBJ1-2 | NA | TRBV27 | NA | CASRSPAEGYGYTF | TGTGCCAGCAGATCACCCGCTGAGGGCTATGGCTACACCTTC
TRBJ1-2 | NA | TRBV5-1 | NA | CASSSRPGSYGYTF | TGCGCCAGCAGCTCTCGGCCCGGGAGCTATGGCTACACCTTC
TRBJ1-2 | NA | TRBV12-3/TRBV12-4 | NA | CASSLRSLGGYTF | TGTGCCAGCAGCCTCAGGTCCCTTGGGGGCTACACCTTC
TRBJ1-2 | NA | TRBV7-2 | NA | CASSSGQFYGYTF | TGTGCCAGCAGCTCCGGACAGTTCTATGGCTACACCTTC